This T cell receptor beta chain was sequenced for a study of OX40 agonist ivuxolimab in advanced cancers. Concerning the study at large: Ivuxolimab, which targeted the costimulatory receptor OX40 (CD134), was an agonistic, fully human IgG2 monoclonal antibody. Intravenous ivuxolimab was administered to patients every 2 weeks at six dose levels: 0.01, 0.1, 0.3, 1.5, 3 and 10 mg/kg. Of the roughly 53 patients in dose escalation, about 20 had hepatocellular carcinoma, approximately 15 had melanoma, 9 had renal cell carcinoma and 9 had head and neck cancer. The dose-escalation cohort was about 86% male with a mean age of approximately 60 years, ranging from about 23 to 85. Patients were allowed to have had prior anti-PD-1, anti-PD-L1 or anti-CTLA-4 therapy, and approximately 40% of the dose-escalation patients had been treated with checkpoint inhibitors. Partial responses occurred in three dose-escalation patients: two with cutaneous melanoma and one with hepatocellular carcinoma. Peripheral TCRbeta sequencing aimed to test whether ivuxolimab altered TCR sequence diversity and caused clonal T-cell expansion. The paper covers the monotherapy dose-escalation part of the phase I ivuxolimab trial, which included N ≈ 50 patients.

For this clone: Its target antigen remains unknown. No base qualities exist here, and no much larger clone lies one base off it.

Study-wide findings and limitations: Which antigens the clonally expanded peripheral T cells were specific for was not determined. Low levels of normalized T-cell clonal expansion were also shown by some nonresponding patients. In the 0.1-3.0 mg/kg groups, partial responders were among the patients with the lowest normalized peripheral clonal expansion, particularly in CD8+ T cells. At doses of 0.1 to 3.0 mg/kg, clonal expansion of both CD4+ and CD8+ blood T cells was observed from baseline to week 6. On average, CD8+ T cells showed more expanded clones than CD4+ T cells after ivuxolimab.

To sequence the TCRbeta CDR3 region, genomic DNA was isolated from the sorted cells. TCRbeta CDR3 regions were sequenced using the immunoSEQ Assay. TCRdb limited this immuneACCESS table to in-frame rearrangements with V and J called. A share of clones is missing; checked studies link under half to unresolved V genes, and the rest is unexplained. The table for this sample lists roughly 56,000 clones; about 84% of them were counted only once. The leading ten clones occupy 3.9% of the sample. V gives up 3 bases and J gives up 4 bases, and the segment between their germline ends measures 14 bases. The CDR3 runs 14 residues from the cysteine to the phenylalanine. The only DNA kept is the CDR3, 42 bases in frame from the first base. Per the germline V gene (reference sequence), SGHNT is the CDR1 and YYREEE is the CDR2. The trial excluded patients who had a history of autoimmune disease or who were on systemic immunosuppression. Peripheral blood for TCR sequencing was collected from all dose cohorts at baseline, on cycle 4 day 1, and on cycle 7 day 1. Samples came from an open-label, multicenter, first-in-human phase I dose-escalation trial of ivuxolimab. Adults with locally advanced or metastatic head and neck squamous cell, hepatocellular, melanoma or renal cell carcinoma were enrolled in the trial. CD4+ and CD8+ T cells were sorted separately from peripheral blood before TCR sequencing.

The sequencing here drew on CD4+ or CD8+ T cells sorted from blood, taken in a trial of the OX40 agonist ivuxolimab. The source of this sequence is an adult with an advanced solid tumor such as melanoma, head and neck, liver or kidney cancer. The rearrangement combines TRBV5-4 with TRBJ2-7; the D gene cannot be named for sure. For the CDR3, the sequence is CASSSLRVPYEQYF. The DNA reads as follows: TGTGCCAGCAGCTCACTCCGGGTTCCTTACGAGCAGTACTTC.